This TCR beta chain was recovered during a study of PD-L1 blockade in urothelial cancer. Background on the study: Counts from blood samples showed a median of about 150,000 T cells.

The ends were cut back, 5 bases at V and 7 bases at J, with 14 bases in the middle. This CDR3 region has 14 residues. In germline, CDR1 is KGHSH, CDR2 LQKENI. Assay: immunoSEQ multiplex PCR; the TCRdb copy retains only in-frame clones and omits some. Of more than 70,000 clones detected, roughly 89% appear once; the ten largest clones hold about 3.2%. The chain has TRBV18 and TRBJ2-2; D ambiguous. The sample was PBMCs, taken around atezolizumab (anti-PD-L1) treatment. The receptor was derived from a man in his 60s with urothelial cancer. The CDR3 loop is CASSYDRVSGELFF. The CDR3 DNA is TGTGCCAGCTCATACGACCGGGTTAGCGGGGAGCTGTTTTTT.